This T cell receptor (beta chain) originates from a study of T-cell reconstitution after alpha-beta-depleted transplantation in children. Study observations and caveats: Counts and diversity of T cells one year after transplant came mostly from newly produced T cells.

As it was prepared, the TCRbeta library received unique molecular identifiers. TCRdb independently ran MiXCR on the PCR reads; one entry per CDR3 protein. The sample shows about 980,000 distinct CDR3 sequences, roughly 29% of them seen only once. The sample holds a few counts of this clonotype. Its cognate antigen is unknown. CDR1 KGHSH and CDR2 LQKENI come from the germline V gene. Trimming took 3 bases from V and 6 from J, leaving 12 bases between them. CDR3 length equals 13 residues. This chain uses TRBV18 with TRBJ2-7; D ambiguous. This TCR was recovered from a boy under three years old who had a stem cell transplant for SCID, so the T cells may come from the graft donor. The sample in question was PBMCs, mostly from graft donor cells, obtained 360 days after TCRalphabeta/CD19-depleted stem cell transplant. The CDR3 DNA reads TGTGCCAGCTCACCGGTAGGCCGCTCCGAGCAGTACTTC. Translation: CASSPVGRSEQYF.